This TCR beta chain derives from a study of T cells in Graves' hyperthyroidism and ophthalmopathy. TCR beta CDR3 regions were amplified from RNA transcripts. The study used the HTBI primer set for a first-round RT-PCR of the TCR CDR3. A single record per CDR3 protein comes from TCRdb applying MiXCR to the multiplex PCR reads. The sample lists about half a million distinct CDR3 sequences, 16% occurring once. Ten or more counts support this clonotype. What it recognizes is unknown. Study-wide findings and caveats: Most thyroid clonotypes expanded above 0.001 were also detected in blood.

The V end was cut by 4 bases, the J end by 4 bases, with 13 bases between. There are 14 residues in the CDR3. Material: blood. This TCR was recovered from a woman aged 25 to 39 with Graves' ophthalmopathy. J is TRBJ1-2 and V is TRBV12-3 or TRBV12-4; D is unresolved. For the CDR3, the DNA is TGTGCCAGCAGTTCCTTTATTAGGAGCTATGGCTACACCTTC. As protein: CASSSFIRSYGYTF.